This paragraph covers one TCR beta chain sequence. The junction differs from germline at one of its ends, possibly a read error. The CDR3 extends over 16 amino acids. Germline-derived CDR1 and CDR2 are SEHNR and FQNEAQ (reference sequence). RNA was extracted from bulk tissue without any cell sorting. Distant lung tissue was collected more than 3 cm away from the tumor edge. These data come from a study of tumor and adjacent non-tumor tissue in lung cancer. Three rounds of nested PCR, following a modified ARM-PCR protocol, produced the TCRbeta library. MiXCR, run by TCRdb on the multiplex PCR reads, gives a single entry per CDR3 protein. The sample contains about 110,000 distinct CDR3 sequences, about 64% of which appear only once.

V is TRBV7-9 and J is TRBJ1-5; D ambiguous. This TCR derives from a man aged 60 to 75 with non-small cell lung cancer. The material sequenced was distant non-tumor lung tissue. The CDR3 protein is CASNLDGIGSNQPQHF. The DNA for the CDR3 is TGTGCCAGCAACTTAGACGGGATAGGTAGCAATCAGCCCCAGCATTTT.